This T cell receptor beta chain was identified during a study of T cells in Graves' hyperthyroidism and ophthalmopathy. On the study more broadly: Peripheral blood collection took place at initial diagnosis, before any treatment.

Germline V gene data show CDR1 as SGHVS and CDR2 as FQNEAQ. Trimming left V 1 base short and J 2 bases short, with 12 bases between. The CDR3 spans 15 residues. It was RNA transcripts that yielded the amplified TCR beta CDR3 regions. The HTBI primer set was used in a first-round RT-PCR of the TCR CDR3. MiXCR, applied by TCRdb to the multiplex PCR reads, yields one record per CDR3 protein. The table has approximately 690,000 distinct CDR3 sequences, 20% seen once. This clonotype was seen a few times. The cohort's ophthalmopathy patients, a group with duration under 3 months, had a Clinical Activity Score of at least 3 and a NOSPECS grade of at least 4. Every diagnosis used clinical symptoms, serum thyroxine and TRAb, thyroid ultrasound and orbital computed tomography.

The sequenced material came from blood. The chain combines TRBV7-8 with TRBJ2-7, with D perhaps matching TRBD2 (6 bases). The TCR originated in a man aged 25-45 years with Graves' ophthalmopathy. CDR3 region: CASSLGGSGPYEQYF. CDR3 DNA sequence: TGTGCCAGCAGCTTAGGTGGTAGCGGTCCCTACGAGCAGTACTTC.